One sample yielded the 31 T cell receptor beta chains listed below, sequenced in a study of CD8+ T cells in alopecia areata. Treatment defined: oral pan-JAK inhibitor, 5-10 mg twice daily. Following extraction, RNA underwent reverse transcription to cDNA, which served as the sequencing template. The assay was immunoSEQ multiplex PCR, and TCRdb's table has in-frame clones only and misses some. The table lists about 200,000 clones, more than 30% of them singletons. The material was CD4+ T cells sorted from blood, obtained between weeks 30 and 35, from a patient treated with tofacitinib. The receptors here all came from a human donor with alopecia areata.

This clone was counted between two and nine times. For the CDR3, the DNA is TGTGCCAGCAGTCCAGAAAACACCGGGGAGCTGTTTTTT. It yields the protein CASSPENTGELFF. The chain joins TRBV7-3 to TRBJ2-2, with D unresolved. CDR3 length equals 13 residues. Trimming took 6 bases from V and 2 from J, leaving 7 bases between them. Germline V gene sequence: CDR1 SGHTA, CDR2 FQGTGA.

V and J are TRBV27 and TRBJ2-7, with a tentative D call TRBD1 (6 bases). Trimming left V 10 bases short and J 0 bases short, with 10 bases between. The germline V gene has CDR1 MNHEY and CDR2 SMNVEV (reference sequence). The CDR3 runs 12 residues. CDR3 residues: CATRGGSYEQYF. The CDR3 coding sequence is TGTGCCACTAGAGGGGGCTCCTACGAGCAGTACTTC.

A few counts support this clone. V is TRBV30 and J is TRBJ1-2; perhaps TRBD1 as D (5 bases). Germline CDR1 is GTSNPN and CDR2 is SVGIG (reference sequence). V lost 3 bases and J 0 bases, leaving 14 bases between the germline ends. The CDR3 is made up of 15 amino acids. CDR3 sequence reads: CAWRRPGQANYGYTF. The CDR3 DNA follows: TGTGCCTGGAGACGCCCAGGGCAGGCTAACTATGGCTACACCTTC.

The chain has TRBV5-1 and TRBJ1-1, with D uncertain. Trimming cost V 0 bases and J 8 bases, with 11 bases left between them. The length of the CDR3 is 13 residues. CDR1 SGHRS and CDR2 YFSETQ come from the germline V gene. CDR3 sequence reads: CASSLGGVNEAFF. CDR3 DNA sequence: TGCGCCAGCAGCTTGGGCGGCGTTAACGAAGCTTTCTTT.

V and J are TRBV28 and TRBJ2-7, with a possible D match to TRBD1 (5 bases). V was trimmed by 6 bases and J by 4 bases, leaving 22 bases between them. The length of the CDR3 is 16 residues. Per the germline V gene, CDR1 is MDHEN and CDR2 is SYDVKM. The CDR3 bases are TGTGCCAGCAGCCCACGCGGCACAGGAACTTTTTACGAGCAGTACTTC. It translates to CASSPRGTGTFYEQYF.

This rearrangement joins TRBV19 to TRBJ2-7, with D possibly TRBD1 on 5 matching bases. V gave up 4 bases and J gave up 2 bases, with 18 bases separating them. The CDR3 runs 16 residues. Germline V gene sequence: CDR1 LNHDA, CDR2 SQIVND (reference sequence). CDR3 nucleotide sequence: TGTGCCAGTAGTAACGAGAGAACAGGCCTAGCCTACGAGCAGTACTTC. It translates to CASSNERTGLAYEQYF.

This clone has just a few counts. The chain joins TRBV9 to TRBJ2-2, with unresolved D. V lost 0 bases, J lost 7 bases, and 7 bases lay in between. CDR3 size: 13 residues. The germline gives CDR1 SGDLS, CDR2 YYNGEE. Here the CDR3 DNA reads TGTGCCAGCAGCGTAGTCCCGGGCGGGGAGCTGTTTTTT. Amino acids: CASSVVPGGELFF. Full variable domain (rest looked up from reference TRBV9 and TRBJ2-2): DSGVTQTPKHLITATGQRVTLRCSPRSGDLSVYWYQQSLDQGLQFLIQYYNGEERAKGNILERFSAQQFPDLHSELNLSSLELGDSALYFCASSVVPGGELFFGEGSRLTVL.

The chain is built from TRBV2 and TRBJ2-2, with 10 bases aligning to TRBD2. The V gene's germline CDR1 is SNHLY and CDR2 FYNNEI. This CDR3 has 15 amino acids. With 7 bases clipped from V and 6 bases from J, the junction kept 8 bases outside the gene matches. CDR3 amino acids: CASIIAGGVPGELFF. Written as DNA, the CDR3 is TGTGCCAGCATTATAGCGGGGGGAGTCCCCGGGGAGCTGTTTTTT.

This clone was detected once. The rearrangement links TRBV6-5 to TRBJ2-3; possibly TRBD1 or TRBD2 for D (5 bases each). This CDR3 region has 16 residues. CDR1 MNHEY and CDR2 SVGAGI come from the germline V gene. V shed 8 bases and J shed 2 bases, with 20 bases lying between them. CDR3 loop: CASPYFPGPNTDTQYF. CDR3 in DNA: TGTGCCAGCCCTTACTTCCCGGGACCCAACACAGATACGCAGTATTTT.

This clone has more than one count but fewer than ten. This chain connects TRBV5-1 to TRBJ1-1, with a weak D call TRBD1 (5 bases). The V and J ends lost 7 bases and 1 base respectively, with 14 bases between them. The CDR3 has 14 amino acids. Germline assignment: CDR1 SGHRS and CDR2 YFSETQ. For the CDR3, the DNA is TGCGCCAGCTACCGGGGGTCGGCGAACACTGAAGCTTTCTTT. Encoded protein: CASYRGSANTEAFF.

This clone was seen repeatedly, ten times or more. This CDR3 is also generated by other DNA sequences in the sample. The J gene is TRBJ1-1, the V gene TRBV11-2; the D is unclear. CDR3 size: 13 residues. CDR1 SGHAT and CDR2 FQNNGV come from the germline V gene. V dropped 2 bases and J dropped 1 base, with 5 bases sitting between them. The CDR3 bases are TGTGCCAGCAGCTTAACCAAGAACACTGAAGCTTTCTTT. This translates into CASSLTKNTEAFF.

This clone has more than one count but fewer than ten. The V call is TRBV7-2, the J call TRBJ1-4; unclear D gene. Germline V gene data show CDR1 as SGHTA and CDR2 as FQGNSA. CDR3 length: 15 residues. Trimming removed 1 base at V and 3 bases at J, with 9 bases between. The CDR3 here is CASSLVGPPNEKLFF. The CDR3 DNA is TGTGCCAGCAGCTTAGTAGGGCCCCCTAATGAAAAACTGTTTTTT.

A few counts support this clone. The J gene is TRBJ2-1, the V gene TRBV16; TRBD2 aligns across 10 bases. In germline, CDR1 is KGHSY, CDR2 FQNENV. The J segment lost 14 bases and the V segment lost 2 bases, leaving 15 bases of the junction unmatched. CDR3 length equals 16 residues. CDR3 DNA: TGTGCCAGCAGCCAAGGCCAGACTTTAGCGGGGGGCCGGGAGTTCTTC. The encoded protein is CASSQGQTLAGGREFF. The full variable domain, completed using reference TRBV16 and TRBJ2-1, is GEEVAQTPKHLVRGEGQKAKLYCAPIKGHSYVFWYQQVLKNEFKFLISFQNENVFDETGMPKERFSAKCLPNSPCSLEIQATKLEDSAVYFCASSQGQTLAGGREFFGPGTRLTVL.

Only a few counts were recorded for this clone. The chain links TRBV30 to TRBJ1-1; TRBD1 matches 10 bases. This CDR3 has 14 amino acids. Germline assignment: CDR1 GTSNPN and CDR2 SVGIG (reference sequence). V lost 3 bases, J lost 3 bases, and 4 bases stayed unmatched. The CDR3 region is CAWRGQGRHTEAFF. CDR3 DNA: TGTGCCTGGAGGGGACAGGGGAGGCACACTGAAGCTTTCTTT.

The gene calls are TRBV6-5 and TRBJ2-1; TRBD1 is a possible D gene (5 bases). Germline values: CDR1 MNHEY, CDR2 SVGAGI. V lost 1 base, J lost 7 bases, and 11 bases lay in between. This CDR3 contains 14 residues. The CDR3 loop is CASSYWLGDNEQFF. The CDR3 DNA follows: TGTGCCAGCAGTTACTGGCTAGGGGATAATGAGCAGTTCTTC.

Turning to this clone: This likely stems from a read error, as it lies one base from a far larger clone. CDR3 amino acids: CASSLDYSYNEQFF. The CDR3 nucleotides are TGTGCCAGCAGCTTAGACTACTCCTACAATGAGCAGTTCTTC. The chain links TRBV7-9 to TRBJ2-1, with no clear D. Germline loops: CDR1 SEHNR, CDR2 FQNEAQ (reference sequence). Trimming stripped 1 base from V and 0 bases from J, with 4 bases between. This CDR3 has 14 residues.

This clone was seen more than once but under ten times. This chain links TRBV6-6 with TRBJ2-5, with D hard to call. Germline CDR1 is MNHNY and CDR2 is SVGAGI (reference sequence). CDR3 length equals 15 residues. The germline V and J ends were trimmed by 6 bases and 2 bases, with 16 bases remaining between them. As DNA, the CDR3 is TGTGCCAGCAGACTAAACCGGACCCCTCAAGAGACCCAGTACTTC. Translation gives CASRLNRTPQETQYF.

V and J are TRBV5-1 and TRBJ2-1, with 7 bases matching TRBD1. Trimming cost V 4 bases and J 10 bases; bases outside gene matches: 11. The CDR3 is made up of 14 amino acids. CDR1 and CDR2 from the germline V gene are SGHRS and YFSETQ. CDR3 coding DNA: TGCGCCAGCAGCACCCCCGTCTGGACAGGAGAGCAGTTCTTC. Translating gives CASSTPVWTGEQFF.

The chain combines TRBV2 with TRBJ2-6; a possible D gene is TRBD2 (6 bases). V gave up 3 bases and J gave up 2 bases, with 17 bases separating them. Germline V gives CDR1 SNHLY, CDR2 FYNNEI. This CDR3 has 18 amino acids. As DNA, the CDR3 is TGTGCCAGCAGTGAGAAGGGCAGGGAGGTTCCTGGGGCCAACGTCCTGACTTTC. This sequence encodes CASSEKGREVPGANVLTF.

This clone was detected many times. The rearrangement joins TRBV19 to TRBJ1-6; D may be TRBD1 (5 bases). The CDR3 extends over 15 amino acids. Per germline, CDR1 LNHDA and CDR2 SQIVND (reference sequence). V shed 2 bases and J shed 8 bases, with 13 bases lying between them. CDR3 region: CASSILGQGYSPLHF. The CDR3, as DNA: TGTGCCAGTAGTATACTTGGGCAGGGTTATTCACCCCTCCACTTT. The variable domain in full, with the rest retrieved from reference TRBV19 and TRBJ1-6, is DGGITQSPKYLFRKEGQNVTLSCEQNLNHDAMYWYRQDPGQGLRLIYYSQIVNDFQKGDIAEGYSVSREKKESFPLTVTSAQKNPTAFYLCASSILGQGYSPLHFGNGTRLTVT.

This clone has just one count. This chain connects TRBV4-1 to TRBJ1-5, with 8 bases identical to TRBD1. The CDR3 has 18 residues. J was trimmed by 7 bases and V by 1 base; bases with no gene match: 15. CDR1 and CDR2 from the germline V gene are MGHRA and YSYEKL. In DNA, the CDR3 is TGCGCCAGCAGCCAAGCATTGGCTAGGACAGGGTTACGACAGCCCCAGCATTTT. This gives the protein CASSQALARTGLRQPQHF.

In the case of this clone: The sample has other DNA sequences that encode this CDR3 too. The rearrangement uses TRBV5-1 and TRBJ2-5; D remains ambiguous. Germline lookup yields CDR1 SGHRS and CDR2 YFSETQ. This CDR3 is 12 amino acids long. The V and J ends lost 0 bases and 4 bases respectively, with 4 bases between them. DNA of the CDR3: TGCGCCAGCAGCTTGGATTTAGAGACCCAGTACTTC. Its translation: CASSLDLETQYF.

The chain links TRBV15 to TRBJ2-7; 9 nucleotides align to TRBD1. V shed 3 bases, J shed 6 bases, and the junction held 6 bases outside the gene matches. The CDR3 loop spans 14 amino acids. In germline, CDR1 is LNHNV, CDR2 YYDKDF (reference sequence). CDR3 in DNA: TGTGCCACCAGCAGGCCGGGACAGGGCACCGAGCAGTACTTC. This codes for CATSRPGQGTEQYF.

The chain is built from TRBV15 and TRBJ2-7, with 7 bases fitting TRBD1. Trimming took 0 bases from V and 1 from J; bases not matched to a gene: 6. This CDR3 has 16 amino acids. CDR1 is LNHNV, CDR2 YYDKDF, per germline (reference sequence). For the CDR3, the DNA is TGTGCCACCAGCAGAGACCTTTTGACAGGGTCCTACGAGCAGTACTTC. This codes for CATSRDLLTGSYEQYF.

This sequence joins TRBV9 and TRBJ2-1; either TRBD1 or TRBD2 may supply D (5 bases each). Trimming took off 7 bases at V and 0 bases at J, with 14 bases between the two ends. This CDR3 is built from 15 residues. Germline V lookup: CDR1 SGDLS, CDR2 YYNGEE. CDR3 sequence (DNA): TGTGCCAGCGCGATCCCAGGGAGCTCCTACAATGAGCAGTTCTTC. This gives the protein CASAIPGSSYNEQFF.

This clone was counted a few times. The chain recombines TRBV19 with TRBJ1-2; the match to TRBD1 covers 7 bases. The CDR3 length is 17 residues. Trimming cost V 3 bases and J 8 bases; bases outside gene matches: 18. Germline V gives CDR1 LNHDA, CDR2 SQIVND (reference sequence). CDR3 nucleotide sequence: TGTGCCAGTAGTATTATCTCATCGGGCAGGGGGTCTGGAGGCTACACCTTC. Protein sequence: CASSIISSGRGSGGYTF.

The rearrangement joins TRBV19 to TRBJ1-5; D remains unclear. This CDR3 contains 13 residues. V was shortened by 3 bases and J by 1 base, with 4 bases between the two germline ends. Germline lookup yields CDR1 LNHDA and CDR2 SQIVND (reference sequence). The CDR3 here is CASSMASNQPQHF. CDR3 DNA sequence: TGTGCCAGTAGTATGGCGAGCAATCAGCCCCAGCATTTT.

The chain uses TRBV2 and TRBJ2-1; D uncertain. The V gene lost 9 bases and the J gene lost 2 bases, with 11 bases spanning the gap. CDR3 length equals 13 residues. CDR1 and CDR2 (germline): SNHLY, FYNNEI. The CDR3 is CASCLGPYNEQFF. In nucleotides, the CDR3 is TGTGCCAGTTGTTTAGGCCCCTACAATGAGCAGTTCTTC. The whole variable domain, remainder taken from reference TRBV2 and TRBJ2-1, is EPEVTQTPSHQVTQMGQEVILRCVPISNHLYFYWYRQILGQKVEFLVSFYNNEISEKSEIFDDQFSVERPDGSNFTLKIRSTKLEDSAMYFCASCLGPYNEQFFGPGTRLTVL.

This clone was counted between two and nine times. The chain carries TRBV11-2 and TRBJ1-2; D may be TRBD1 (6 bases). This CDR3 has 13 amino acids. Germline CDR1 reads SGHAT; CDR2 reads FQNNGV. Trimming removed 2 bases from V and 7 bases from J, with 11 bases in between. In nucleotides, the CDR3 is TGTGCCAGCAGCTTATTGGGGGCGAGTGGCTACACCTTC. It yields the protein CASSLLGASGYTF.

The V and J genes are TRBV7-9 and TRBJ2-7, with TRBD1 identical over 10 bases. Germline CDR1 reads SEHNR; CDR2 reads FQNEAQ (reference sequence). The CDR3 spans 16 residues. V gave up 5 bases and J gave up 1 base; unmatched junction bases: 8. The CDR3 DNA reads as TGTGCCAGCAGCGGGACCTGGACAGGGGGGTCCTACGAGCAGTACTTC. Translation: CASSGTWTGGSYEQYF.

The chain links TRBV6-5 to TRBJ1-2; D is ambiguous. CDR1 is MNHEY, CDR2 SVGAGI, per germline. This CDR3 has 13 residues. The V and J ends lost 2 bases and 6 bases respectively, with 10 bases between them. CDR3: CASSYSDRNGYTF. The CDR3 region has the DNA TGTGCCAGCAGTTACAGCGACCGGAATGGCTACACCTTC.